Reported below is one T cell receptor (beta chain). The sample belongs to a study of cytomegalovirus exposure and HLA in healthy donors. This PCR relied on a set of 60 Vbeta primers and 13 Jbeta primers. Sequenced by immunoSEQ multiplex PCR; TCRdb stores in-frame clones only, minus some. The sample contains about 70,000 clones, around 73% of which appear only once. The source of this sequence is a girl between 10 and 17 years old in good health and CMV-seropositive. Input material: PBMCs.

The CDR3 DNA is TGTGCCAGCAGTTACCGCACAGGGGCCGCGGGGACTGAAGCTTTCTTT. It yields the protein CASSYRTGAAGTEAFF. The V gene is TRBV6-5, the J gene TRBJ1-1, with 7 bases matching TRBD1. The junction had 11 bases not matched to a gene; V was cut back by 2 bases and J by 5 bases. The CDR3 runs to 16 residues. Germline V lookup: CDR1 MNHEY, CDR2 SVGAGI.